This T cell receptor beta chain was identified during a study of graft-versus-host responses after intestinal transplantation. On the study more broadly: Recipients uniformly received anti-thymocyte globulin induction, followed by tacrolimus and steroids for 3 to 4 years. Study-wide results and limits: Recipient marrow contained GvH clones, some of which appeared first in ileum or blood. The presence of high graft-versus-host to host-versus-graft clonal ratios in allografts characterized patients with graft-donor T cell macrochimerism.

Germline V gene sequence: CDR1 SGHRS, CDR2 YFSETQ. The CDR3 runs to 15 residues. The J segment lost 2 bases and the V segment lost 3 bases, leaving 4 bases of the junction unmatched. This clone was observed once. The antigen is not known. The method was immunoSEQ multiplex PCR; TCRdb's version includes in-frame clones alone and lacks a portion of them. The top ten hold about 0.3% of the sample, which has about 89,000 clones, just under 95% seen once. V usage is TRBV5-1 and J usage is TRBJ2-1, with TRBD2 matching over 8 bases. This material consisted of unstimulated CD4+ T cells sorted from spleen or lymph node cells, taken before intestinal transplant. This receptor was obtained from a human donor who received an intestinal transplant. The CDR3 sequence is CASSYSGNTYNEQFF. As DNA, the CDR3 is TGCGCCAGCAGCTATAGCGGGAATACCTACAATGAGCAGTTCTTC.